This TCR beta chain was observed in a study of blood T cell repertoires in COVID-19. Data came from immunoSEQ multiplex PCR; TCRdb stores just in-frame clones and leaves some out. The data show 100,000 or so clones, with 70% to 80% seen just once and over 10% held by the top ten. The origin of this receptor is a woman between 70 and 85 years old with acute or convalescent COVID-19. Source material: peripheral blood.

Here the CDR3 DNA reads TGTGCCAGCAGTTTATGGGCAGGCAGTACTTCACCCCTCCACTTT. Its translation: CASSLWAGSTSPLHF. The chain is built from TRBV27 and TRBJ1-6, with D uncertain. This CDR3 comprises 15 residues. V was shortened by 1 base and J by 9 bases, with 13 bases between the two germline ends. Germline-derived CDR1 and CDR2 are MNHEY and SMNVEV (reference sequence).